Below, 30 T cell receptor beta chains from the same sample are listed, as sequenced in a study of shared clonotypes between healthy human individuals. The method was immunoSEQ multiplex PCR; TCRdb's version includes in-frame clones alone and lacks a portion of them. This sample has about 870,000 clones; 90% to 95% occur once, and the top ten carry 20% to 30%. Naivety among CD8 cells was defined by CD45RO negativity and positive CCR7 selection, thereby excluding terminally differentiated effector memory CD45RA+ cells. The sample was naive CD8+ T cells sorted from blood. These receptors were obtained from a man between 25 and 39 years old in good health.

The chain recombines TRBV9 with TRBJ2-3, with D possibly being TRBD2 (5 bases). CDR3 length: 14 amino acids. Looked up from germline, CDR1 is SGDLS and CDR2 is YYNGEE. The V gene lost 3 bases and the J gene lost 0 bases, with 8 bases spanning the gap. DNA of the CDR3: TGTGCCAGCAGCGACGGGGTCAGCACAGATACGCAGTATTTT. It is translated as CASSDGVSTDTQYF.

The rearrangement uses TRBV21-1 and TRBJ2-2; the table names TRBD2, a call not compared with the DNA. TRBV21-1 is a documented pseudogene. This CDR3 is built from 15 residues. The CDR3 region is CASSSSGSFTGELFF. As DNA, the CDR3 is TGTGCCAGCAGCAGCAGCGGGAGCTTTACCGGGGAGCTGTTTTTT.

This chain connects TRBV2 to TRBJ2-7; 10 nucleotides line up with TRBD2. Trimming at V came to 4 bases and at J to 5 bases, leaving 8 bases not matched to a gene. Germline assignment: CDR1 SNHLY and CDR2 FYNNEI. This CDR3 is 15 amino acids long. The CDR3 DNA follows: TGTGCCAGCAGTGTGTCTAGCGGGAGAACAGACGAGCAGTACTTC. This translates into CASSVSSGRTDEQYF.

The chain has TRBV21-1 and TRBJ2-7; the table's D call, TRBD2, was not checked against the DNA. TRBV21-1 has pseudogene status. This CDR3 is 14 amino acids long. DNA for the CDR3: TGTGCCAGCAACGATGGTATCTACTCCTACGAGCAGTACTTC. Translating it yields CASNDGIYSYEQYF.

V gene TRBV7-2 combines with J gene TRBJ2-5; the match to TRBD2 covers 13 bases. The V and J ends lost 2 bases and 4 bases, in that order; junction bases with no gene match: 1. The CDR3 length is 15 residues. CDR1 and CDR2 (germline): SGHTA, FQGNSA. The CDR3 nucleotides are TGTGCCAGCAGCTTATGGACTAGCGGGAGAGAGACCCAGTACTTC. Translating it yields CASSLWTSGRETQYF. The full variable domain, rest sourced from reference TRBV7-2 and TRBJ2-5, is GAGVSQSPSNKVTEKGKDVELRCDPISGHTALYWYRQSLGQGLEFLIYFQGNSAPDKSGLPSDRFSAERTGGSVSTLTIQRTQQEDSAVYLCASSLWTSGRETQYFGPGTRLLVL.

The chain couples TRBV5-4 to TRBJ2-2, with D possibly TRBD1 on 6 matching bases. The V and J ends lost 4 bases and 0 bases respectively, with 16 bases between them. The CDR3 contains 17 residues. The germline V gene encodes CDR1 SGHNT and CDR2 YYREEE (reference sequence). The CDR3 sequence: CASSAHVGAPNTGELFF. CDR3 DNA: TGTGCCAGCAGCGCCCATGTGGGGGCTCCGAACACCGGGGAGCTGTTTTTT.

This clone was recorded once. This chain connects TRBV11-2 to TRBJ2-1, with TRBD2 matching 8 bases. The CDR3 contains 15 residues. Losses at the gene ends were 7 bases for V and 4 bases for J; bases not matched to a gene: 9. Germline V gene lookup returns CDR1 SGHAT and CDR2 FQNNGV. CDR3 protein: CASTTTSGKYNEQFF. The CDR3 nucleotides are TGTGCCAGCACTACTACTAGCGGCAAATACAATGAGCAGTTCTTC. The whole variable domain, remainder taken from reference TRBV11-2 and TRBJ2-1, is EAGVAQSPRYKIIEKRQSVAFWCNPISGHATLYWYQQILGQGPKLLIQFQNNGVVDDSQLPKDRFSAERLKGVDSTLKIQPAKLEDSAVYLCASTTTSGKYNEQFFGPGTRLTVL.

At least ten counts were recorded for this clone. The chain couples TRBV10-3 to TRBJ2-7; TRBD2 might be the D (6 bases). CDR3 length: 13 residues. CDR1 and CDR2 from the germline V gene are ENHRY and SYGVKD. The V end lost 2 bases, the J end lost 2 bases, and 7 bases lay between the germline ends. DNA for the CDR3: TGTGCCATCAGTGAGCGGGGGACCTACGAGCAGTACTTC. The encoded protein is CAISERGTYEQYF.

Concerning this clone: This sample also contains other DNA sequences that code for the same CDR3. The chain joins TRBV5-1 to TRBJ2-2; D is undetermined. The CDR3 consists of 14 residues. Germline CDR1 SGHRS, CDR2 YFSETQ. V lost 0 bases, J lost 5 bases, and 8 bases lay in between. CDR3 residues: CASSLEGGTGELFF. For the CDR3, the DNA is TGCGCCAGCAGCTTGGAGGGCGGAACCGGGGAGCTGTTTTTT.

CDR3 protein: CASSEPPGPYNEQFF. The CDR3 region has the DNA TGTGCCAGCAGTGAACCCCCGGGCCCCTACAATGAGCAGTTCTTC. This chain connects TRBV6-1 to TRBJ2-1; D remains ambiguous. The V gene's germline CDR1 is MNHNS and CDR2 SASEGT. The CDR3 sequence is 15 residues long. V lost 2 bases and J lost 2, with 10 bases in between.

This clone was recorded a few times. The sample carries other DNA sequences with the same CDR3. The CDR3 region is CASSSGSDGYTF. The CDR3 bases are TGTGCCAGCAGCTCGGGGAGTGATGGCTACACCTTC. The V and J genes are TRBV7-9 and TRBJ1-2, with unresolved D. The CDR3 is made up of 12 amino acids. V was shortened by 4 bases and J by 6 bases, with 9 bases between the two germline ends. Per germline, CDR1 SEHNR and CDR2 FQNEAQ (reference sequence).

This chain uses TRBV2 with TRBJ2-7; D possibly matches TRBD1 or TRBD2 (5 bases each). V dropped 6 bases and J dropped 3 bases, with 9 bases sitting between them. This CDR3 has 12 residues. In germline, CDR1 is SNHLY, CDR2 FYNNEI. In DNA, the CDR3 is TGTGCCAGCAGGGGGGAGAGCTACGAGCAGTACTTC. Its translation is CASRGESYEQYF.

The rearrangement joins TRBV11-1 to TRBJ1-1; D remains unclear. The CDR3 covers 13 residues. Trimming removed 5 bases from V and 9 bases from J, with 16 bases in between. Germline lookup yields CDR1 SGHAT and CDR2 FQDESV (reference sequence). The CDR3 DNA sequence: TGTGCCAGCAGCCCAGGCCCCATCCTGAAAGCTTTCTTT. Translating it yields CASSPGPILKAFF.

This clone has only one observation. The chain couples TRBV28 to TRBJ2-5; TRBD1 might be the D (6 bases). Germline CDR1 is MDHEN and CDR2 is SYDVKM. CDR3 length: 13 amino acids. V was clipped by 10 bases and J by 5 bases, with 17 bases between them. The CDR3, as DNA: TGTGCCACCGTGCCACAGGGTTTTGAGACCCAGTACTTC. This sequence encodes CATVPQGFETQYF.

This chain connects TRBV9 to TRBJ1-1, with TRBD1 as a possible D gene (5 bases). The CDR3 sequence is 13 residues long. With 4 bases removed from V and 1 base from J, the gap between germline ends came to 8 bases. Germline assignment: CDR1 SGDLS and CDR2 YYNGEE. CDR3 sequence: CASSFGGNTEAFF. The CDR3 DNA is TGTGCCAGCAGCTTTGGGGGGAACACTGAAGCTTTCTTT. Full variable domain (remainder filled in from reference TRBV9 and TRBJ1-1): DSGVTQTPKHLITATGQRVTLRCSPRSGDLSVYWYQQSLDQGLQFLIQYYNGEERAKGNILERFSAQQFPDLHSELNLSSLELGDSALYFCASSFGGNTEAFFGQGTRLTVV.

The chain couples TRBV27 to TRBJ2-1; perhaps TRBD1 as D (5 bases). This CDR3 has 15 amino acids. Trimming took 5 bases from V and 2 from J, leaving 13 bases between them. From germline, CDR1 is MNHEY and CDR2 SMNVEV (reference sequence). Here the CDR3 DNA reads TGTGCCAGCAGTCCCCAAGGGGATACCTACAATGAGCAGTTCTTC. Its translation: CASSPQGDTYNEQFF.

The chain's CDR3 is CASSQVLAASSYNEQFF. The CDR3 region has the DNA TGCGCCAGCAGCCAAGTATTGGCAGCAAGCTCCTACAATGAGCAGTTCTTC. The rearrangement links TRBV4-1 to TRBJ2-1; unclear D gene. The CDR3 totals 17 residues. The germline V gene has CDR1 MGHRA and CDR2 YSYEKL. Trimming took off 1 base at V and 0 bases at J, with 13 bases between the two ends.

The V call is TRBV25-1, the J call TRBJ1-4; the D gene is possibly TRBD1 (5 bases). There are 13 residues in the CDR3. Germline V gene data show CDR1 as MGHDK and CDR2 as SYGVNS. The V end lost 1 base, the J end lost 12 bases, and 12 bases lay between the germline ends. The CDR3 here is CASSESGALELFF. CDR3 DNA: TGTGCCAGCAGTGAATCTGGGGCCTTGGAACTGTTTTTT.

The gene calls are TRBV7-6 and TRBJ2-7; the D gene is possibly TRBD1 (5 bases). CDR1 and CDR2 (germline): SGHVS, FNYEAQ. The CDR3 is 15 amino acids. The ends were cut back, 1 base at V and 2 bases at J, with 12 bases in the middle. CDR3 protein: CASSLGTNTPYEQYF. The CDR3 DNA reads as TGTGCCAGCAGCTTAGGGACAAATACACCCTACGAGCAGTACTTC. Drawing the rest from reference TRBV7-6 and TRBJ2-7, the complete variable domain is GAGVSQSPRYKVTKRGQDVALRCDPISGHVSLYWYRQALGQGPEFLTYFNYEAQQDKSGLPNDRFSAERPEGSISTLTIQRTEQRDSAMYRCASSLGTNTPYEQYFGPGTRLTVT.

This chain connects TRBV6-6 to TRBJ2-3; the match to TRBD1 covers 8 bases. V dropped 2 bases and J dropped 7; count of bases not matched to a gene: 5. The CDR3 spans 14 residues. Per the germline V gene, CDR1 is MNHNY and CDR2 is SVGAGI (reference sequence). The CDR3, as DNA: TGTGCCAGCAGTTACGGGACAGGTGAATATACGCAGTATTTT. Its translation: CASSYGTGEYTQYF.

The CDR3 DNA reads as TGTGCCAGCAGATGGGGAGCTGGGGCCAACGTCCTGACTTTC. This codes for CASRWGAGANVLTF. The chain joins TRBV27 to TRBJ2-6; D might be TRBD2 (5 bases). V dropped 6 bases and J dropped 2 bases, with 8 bases sitting between them. The CDR3 sequence is 14 residues long. Per the germline V gene, CDR1 is MNHEY and CDR2 is SMNVEV (reference sequence).

CDR3 sequence (DNA): TGTGCTAGTGGCCCCGGGGGGGTCACTGAAGCTTTCTTT. It encodes CASGPGGVTEAFF. The chain joins TRBV12-5 to TRBJ1-1, with D possibly TRBD1 on 5 matching bases. Trimming took 6 bases from V and 4 from J, leaving 12 bases between them. The CDR3 runs to 13 residues. The germline V gene has CDR1 LGHNT and CDR2 FRNRAP. The full variable domain, completed using reference TRBV12-5 and TRBJ1-1, is DARVTQTPRHKVTEMGQEVTMRCQPILGHNTVFWYRQTMMQGLELLAYFRNRAPLDDSGMPKDRFSAEMPDATLATLKIQPSEPRDSAVYFCASGPGGVTEAFFGQGTRLTVV.

The chain joins TRBV29-1 to TRBJ2-5; tentatively, D is TRBD2 (6 bases). There are 13 residues in the CDR3. Germline CDR1 reads SQVTM; CDR2 reads ANQGSEA. The V end lost 6 bases, the J end lost 3 bases, and 14 bases lay between the germline ends. CDR3 in amino acids: CSVDRENEETQYF. Here the CDR3 DNA reads TGCAGCGTGGACCGGGAGAACGAAGAGACCCAGTACTTC. The whole variable domain, remainder taken from reference TRBV29-1 and TRBJ2-5, is SAVISQKPSRDICQRGTSLTIQCQVDSQVTMMFWYRQQPGQSLTLIATANQGSEATYESGFVIDKFPISRPNLTFSTLTVSNMSPEDSSIYLCSVDRENEETQYFGPGTRLLVL.

This rearrangement joins TRBV28 to TRBJ2-3; D gene ambiguous. With 1 base removed from V and 2 bases from J, the gap between germline ends came to 7 bases. The CDR3 contains 14 residues. The germline CDR1 and CDR2 sequences are MDHEN and SYDVKM. CDR3 loop: CASSLLEHTDTQYF. As DNA, the CDR3 is TGTGCCAGCAGTTTATTGGAACACACAGATACGCAGTATTTT. Looking up the rest from reference TRBV28 and TRBJ2-3 gives the full variable domain: DVKVTQSSRYLVKRTGEKVFLECVQDMDHENMFWYRQDPGLGLRLIYFSYDVKMKEKGDIPEGYSVSREKKERFSLILESASTNQTSMYLCASSLLEHTDTQYFGPGTRLTVL.

The V and J genes are TRBV7-8 and TRBJ1-5; the D gene is possibly TRBD1 (5 bases). The CDR3 extends over 16 amino acids. Germline loops: CDR1 SGHVS, CDR2 FQNEAQ. V was pared by 5 bases and J by 0 bases, with 14 bases between. In nucleotides, the CDR3 is TGTGCCAGCAGCCCGGAGGGGCTGGGTAGCAATCAGCCCCAGCATTTT. Translating gives CASSPEGLGSNQPQHF.

The chain couples TRBV28 to TRBJ2-7; possibly TRBD1 or TRBD2 for D (5 bases each). Germline assignment: CDR1 MDHEN and CDR2 SYDVKM. Trimming pared 3 bases from V and 6 bases from J, leaving 15 bases between. The CDR3 spans 14 residues. Here the CDR3 DNA reads TGTGCCAGCAGTTTCATAGGGGCTGGAGGCGAGCAGTACTTC. Translated, it gives CASSFIGAGGEQYF.

The V call is TRBV4-1, the J call TRBJ2-7; D is undetermined. Per germline, CDR1 MGHRA and CDR2 YSYEKL. The V end lost 4 bases, the J end lost 7 bases, and 14 bases lay between the germline ends. This CDR3 spans 13 amino acids. The CDR3: CASSLRIGHEQYF. CDR3 DNA sequence: TGCGCCAGCAGCCTCAGGATAGGGCATGAGCAGTACTTC.

The V and J genes are TRBV2 and TRBJ2-7; 8 nucleotides match TRBD2. V shed 4 bases, J shed 4 bases, and the junction held 9 bases outside the gene matches. CDR1 and CDR2 from the germline V gene are SNHLY and FYNNEI. This CDR3 comprises 15 residues. The CDR3 region is CASSGISGSSYEQYF. In DNA form, the CDR3 reads TGTGCCAGCAGTGGGATAAGCGGGAGTTCGTACGAGCAGTACTTC.

This sequence joins TRBV23-1 and TRBJ2-1, with 8 bases fitting TRBD2. TRBV23-1 is assigned to the ORF class and has an uncertain function. V shed 0 bases, J shed 3 bases, and the junction held 7 bases outside the gene matches. The CDR3 spans 17 residues. CDR3: CASSQSEREPYYNEQFF. CDR3 DNA: TGCGCCAGCAGTCAATCGGAGCGGGAGCCTTACTACAATGAGCAGTTCTTC.

V is TRBV7-2 and J is TRBJ2-1, with D hard to call. Germline loops: CDR1 SGHTA, CDR2 FQGNSA. V lost 4 bases to trimming and J lost 0 bases, with 7 bases between them. The CDR3 length is 14 residues. The CDR3 is CASSYYTSYNEQFF. In nucleotides, the CDR3 is TGTGCCAGCAGCTACTATACCTCCTACAATGAGCAGTTCTTC.